One T cell receptor beta chain is described in this entry. The antigen remains undetermined. Trimming left V 6 bases short and J 4 bases short, with 15 bases between. The germline CDR1 and CDR2 sequences are MNHEY and SVGAGI. This CDR3 is built from 14 residues. A multiplex PCR was run with 60 Vbeta primers and 13 Jbeta primers. Clones were sequenced by immunoSEQ multiplex PCR, and TCRdb holds only the in-frame ones, with some missing. The profile shows approximately 200,000 clones, less than 80% of them singletons. This sample stems from a study of cytomegalovirus exposure and HLA in healthy donors. Overall study results and limits: Researchers catalogued about 150 TCR beta chains as cytomegalovirus-associated. The authors assumed roughly uniform sequencing depth across donors for presence/absence analyses.

The specimen sequenced was PBMCs. The clonotype comes from a girl between 2 and 10 years old in good health and CMV-seronegative. V is TRBV6-5 and J is TRBJ1-2, with D maybe TRBD1 (5 bases). The CDR3, as DNA: TGTGCCAGCAGCCGAATGGGGGGAGCCTATGGCTACACCTTC. Residues: CASSRMGGAYGYTF.